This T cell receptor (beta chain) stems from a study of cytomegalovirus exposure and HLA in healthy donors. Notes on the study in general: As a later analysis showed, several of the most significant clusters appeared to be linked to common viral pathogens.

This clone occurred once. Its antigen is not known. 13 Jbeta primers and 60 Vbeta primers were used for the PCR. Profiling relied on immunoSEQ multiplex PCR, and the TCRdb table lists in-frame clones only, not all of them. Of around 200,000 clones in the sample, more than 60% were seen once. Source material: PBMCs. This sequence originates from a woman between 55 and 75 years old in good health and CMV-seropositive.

The CDR3 sequence is CASSPDRRSGEQYF. CDR3 nucleotide sequence: TGCGCCAGCAGCCCGGACAGGAGGTCGGGGGAGCAGTACTTC. V and J are TRBV5-1 and TRBJ2-7; 7 nucleotides agree with TRBD1. CDR1 is SGHRS and CDR2 is YFSETQ in the germline V gene. The J segment lost 7 bases and the V segment lost 4 bases, leaving 11 bases of the junction unmatched. This CDR3 contains 14 residues.